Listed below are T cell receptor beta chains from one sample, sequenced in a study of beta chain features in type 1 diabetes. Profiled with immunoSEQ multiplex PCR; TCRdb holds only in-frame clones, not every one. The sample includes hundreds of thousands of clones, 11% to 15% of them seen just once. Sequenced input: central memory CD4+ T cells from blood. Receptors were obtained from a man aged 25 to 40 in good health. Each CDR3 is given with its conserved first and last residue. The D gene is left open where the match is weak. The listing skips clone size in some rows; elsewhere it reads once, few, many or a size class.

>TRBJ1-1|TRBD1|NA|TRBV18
TGTGCCAGCTCACCGAGAAGACAGGGGGCTTGGGGCACTGAAGCTTTCTTT
CASSPRRQGAWGTEAFF
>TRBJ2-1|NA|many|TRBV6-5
TGTGCCAGTATGGGGGAATCCTACAATGAGCAGTTCTTC
CASMGESYNEQFF
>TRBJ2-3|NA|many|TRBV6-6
TGTGCCAGCAGTCCGAACACAGATACGCAGTATTTT
CASSPNTDTQYF
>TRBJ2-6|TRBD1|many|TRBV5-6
TGTGCCAGCACCGAGACAGGGCTTACTGGGGCCAACGTCCTGACTTTC
CASTETGLTGANVLTF
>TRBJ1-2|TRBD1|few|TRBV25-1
TGTGCCAGCAGAGGACAGGGTGGCTATGGCTACACCTTC
CASRGQGGYGYTF
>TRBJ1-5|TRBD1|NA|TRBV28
TGTGCCAGCAGTTTCGGGACAGGACAAAATCAGCCCCAGCATTTT
CASSFGTGQNQPQHF
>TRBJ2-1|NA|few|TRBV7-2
TGTGCCAGCAGCTTAGCGGGCAGGGGCGACAATGAGCAGTTCTTC
CASSLAGRGDNEQFF
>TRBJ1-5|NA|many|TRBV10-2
TGCGCCAGCAGTACCCAGGGAAATCAGCCCCAGCATTTT
CASSTQGNQPQHF
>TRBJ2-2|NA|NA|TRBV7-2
TGTGCCAGCAGCTTAGTTAGGGTCCCCACCGGGGAGCTGTTTTTT
CASSLVRVPTGELFF
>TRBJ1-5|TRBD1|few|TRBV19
TGTGCCAGTAGCTTTACAGGGGTCCAGCCCCAGCATTTT
CASSFTGVQPQHF
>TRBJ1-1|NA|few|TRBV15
TGTGCCACCAGCAGAGAGCCGGTGAACACTGAAGCTTTCTTT
CATSREPVNTEAFF
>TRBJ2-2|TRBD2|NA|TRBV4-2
TGTGCCAGCAGCCAAACGAGTTCATCCGGGACTAGCGGGAGTTTCAGGGAGCTGTTTTTT
CASSQTSSSGTSGSFRELFF
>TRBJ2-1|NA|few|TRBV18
TGTGCCAGCTCACCGAGCAGGCCTAATGAGCAGTTCTTC
CASSPSRPNEQFF
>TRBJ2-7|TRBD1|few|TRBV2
TGTGCCAGCAGAAGGGACAGAAACTCCTACGAGCAGTACTTC
CASRRDRNSYEQYF
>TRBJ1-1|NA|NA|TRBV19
TGTGCCAGTAGTATAAGGGGGATCAACACTGAAGCTTTCTTT
CASSIRGINTEAFF
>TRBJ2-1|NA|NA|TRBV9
TGTGCCAGCAGCGACGGACCCAGCTACAATGAGCAGTTCTTC
CASSDGPSYNEQFF
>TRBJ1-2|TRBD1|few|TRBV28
TGTGCCAGCAGTCTCTATAGGACAGGAGGCTATGGCTACACCTTC
CASSLYRTGGYGYTF
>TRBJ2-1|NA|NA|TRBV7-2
TGTGCCAGCAGCCAAGAGAGGGCATGGAGCTCCTACAATGAGCAGTTCTTC
CASSQERAWSSYNEQFF
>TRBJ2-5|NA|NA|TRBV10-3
TGTGCCAGCAGTGTTGGGAGTAAAGAGACCCAGTACTTC
CASSVGSKETQYF
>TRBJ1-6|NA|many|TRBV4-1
TGCGCCAGCAGCCAAGAGTACGGCAGAAGCTCACCCCTCCACTTT
CASSQEYGRSSPLHF
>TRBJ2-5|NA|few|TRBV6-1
TGTGCCAGCAGTCCCCCTGGGGGCCGGGAGACCCAGTACTTC
CASSPPGGRETQYF
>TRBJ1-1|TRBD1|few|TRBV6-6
TGTGCCAGCAGTACCCTCGGACAGGGCACTGAAGCTTTCTTT
CASSTLGQGTEAFF
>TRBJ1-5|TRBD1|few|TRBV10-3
TGTGCCATCAGCGGGGACAGGGGAAATCAGCCCCAGCATTTT
CAISGDRGNQPQHF
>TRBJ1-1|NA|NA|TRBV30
TGTGCCTGGAGGGCGGGGGCCCGGATTGGATCAGATGCTGAAGCTTTCTTT
CAWRAGARIGSDAEAFF
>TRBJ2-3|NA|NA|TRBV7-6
TGTGCCAGCTCGCCGACAGATACGCAGTATTTT
CASSPTDTQYF
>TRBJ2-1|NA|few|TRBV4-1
TGCGCCAGCAGCCTCCGGGGGGCCGGTAATGAGCAGTTCTTC
CASSLRGAGNEQFF
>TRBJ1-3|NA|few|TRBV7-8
TGTGCCAGCAGCTTAGTATCCAGCTCTGGAAACACCATATATTTT
CASSLVSSSGNTIYF
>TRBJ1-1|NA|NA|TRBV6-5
TGTGCCAGCAGTAGCGGGGACACTGAAGCTTTCTTT
CASSSGDTEAFF
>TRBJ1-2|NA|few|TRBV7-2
TGTGCCAGCAGCTTAGCCAGGAACTATGGCTACACCTTC
CASSLARNYGYTF
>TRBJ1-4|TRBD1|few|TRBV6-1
TGTGCCAGCAGGCTGGACAGGGGGCGGGAAAAACTGTTTTTT
CASRLDRGREKLFF
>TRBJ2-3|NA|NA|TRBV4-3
TGCGCCAGCAGCCAAGACTGGGGGAGTGGCACAGATACGCAGTATTTT
CASSQDWGSGTDTQYF
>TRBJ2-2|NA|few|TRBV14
TGTGCCAGCAGCCAAGCGGCAGGACCCGGGGAGCTGTTTTTT
CASSQAAGPGELFF
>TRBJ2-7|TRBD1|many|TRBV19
TGTGCCAGTACCCCGACAGGGGGCGCGGGGGCCGGCCGGTACGAGCAGTACTTC
CASTPTGGAGAGRYEQYF
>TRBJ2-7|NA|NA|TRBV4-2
TGTGCCAGCAGCCAAGATTGGGGCTCCTACGAGCAGTACTTC
CASSQDWGSYEQYF
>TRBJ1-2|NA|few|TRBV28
TGTGCCAGCAATGTACAAAACTATGGCTACACCTTC
CASNVQNYGYTF
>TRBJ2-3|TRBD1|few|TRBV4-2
TGTGCCAGCAGCCAGGGACAGCCCAGCACAGATACGCAGTATTTT
CASSQGQPSTDTQYF
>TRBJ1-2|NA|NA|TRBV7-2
TGTGCCAGCAGCCTAGAGACTAGGGGAGGCTACACCTTC
CASSLETRGGYTF
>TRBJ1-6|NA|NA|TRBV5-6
TGTGCCAGCAGCTTGGGTAGAAACAATTCACCCCTCCACTTT
CASSLGRNNSPLHF
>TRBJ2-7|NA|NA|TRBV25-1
TGTGCCAGCAGCCTACAGGGCTCCTACGAGCAGTACTTC
CASSLQGSYEQYF
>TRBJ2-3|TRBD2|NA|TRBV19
TGTGCCAGTAGTGCACTAGCGGGGGGTGTAGATACGCAGTATTTT
CASSALAGGVDTQYF
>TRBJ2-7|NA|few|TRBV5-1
TGCGCCAGCAGCTTGAAAGGTAGCTACGAGCAGTACTTC
CASSLKGSYEQYF
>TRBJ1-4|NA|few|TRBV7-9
TGTGCCAGCAGCCCGGACAGTAATGAAAAACTGTTTTTT
CASSPDSNEKLFF
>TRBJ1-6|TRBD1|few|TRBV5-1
TGCGCCAGCAGCACGGACAGGGGTGGCTCACCCCTCCACTTT
CASSTDRGGSPLHF
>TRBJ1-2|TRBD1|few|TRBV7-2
TGTGCCAGCAGCGCGGGGACAGGTGGTTGGGGCTACACCTTC
CASSAGTGGWGYTF
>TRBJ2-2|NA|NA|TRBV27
TGTGCCAGCAGTTTTCAGCGGGCCGGGGAGCTGTTTTTT
CASSFQRAGELFF
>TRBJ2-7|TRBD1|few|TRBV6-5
TGTGCCAGCAGTTACAACAGGGGTGGCGAGCAGTACTTC
CASSYNRGGEQYF
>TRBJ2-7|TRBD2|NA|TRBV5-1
TGCGCCAGCAGCCAGACTAGCGTGGGCGAGCAGTACTTC
CASSQTSVGEQYF
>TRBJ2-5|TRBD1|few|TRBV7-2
TGTGCCAGCAGCTTAGGAACCACCGGGACAGGGCAAGAGACCCAGTACTTC
CASSLGTTGTGQETQYF
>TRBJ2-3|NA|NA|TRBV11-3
TGTGCCAGCAGCCCGCCCTGGGGGAGCGGGAGCACAGATACGCAGTATTTT
CASSPPWGSGSTDTQYF
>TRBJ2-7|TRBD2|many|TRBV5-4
TGTGCCAGCAGCCTCCTAGCGGGGGATACCGAGCAGTACTTC
CASSLLAGDTEQYF